The 29 T cell receptor beta chains presented below share a single source sample, sequenced in a study of cytomegalovirus exposure and HLA in healthy donors. Measured with immunoSEQ multiplex PCR; TCRdb has only the in-frame clones, and not every one. The table includes approximately 200,000 clones, around 88% detected once. The sequenced material came from PBMCs. The receptors come from a woman aged 18-35 years in good health and CMV-seronegative.

This chain uses TRBV7-9 with TRBJ2-2; possibly TRBD2 for D (5 bases). The CDR3 is 16 amino acids. Germline CDR1 is SEHNR and CDR2 is FQNEAQ (reference sequence). With 5 bases removed from V and 5 bases from J, the gap between germline ends came to 18 bases. The CDR3 spells CASSGLSEGSTGELFF. CDR3 nucleotide sequence: TGTGCCAGCAGCGGTCTTAGCGAGGGCTCGACCGGGGAGCTGTTTTTT.

There are a few counts of this clone. V is TRBV5-4 and J is TRBJ2-3; perhaps TRBD2 as D (5 bases). The CDR3 has 14 residues. The ends were cut back, 1 base at V and 3 bases at J, with 9 bases in the middle. The V gene's germline CDR1 is SGHNT and CDR2 YYREEE (reference sequence). The DNA of the CDR3 is TGTGCCAGCAGCTTGACTAGTCGGACAGATACGCAGTATTTT. Encoded protein: CASSLTSRTDTQYF.

This clone has just a few counts. V is TRBV19 and J is TRBJ1-4; D perhaps matches TRBD1 (6 bases). V dropped 5 bases and J dropped 7 bases, with 20 bases sitting between them. Germline V gene lookup returns CDR1 LNHDA and CDR2 SQIVND (reference sequence). There are 16 residues in the CDR3. The CDR3 coding sequence is TGTGCCAGTAGTGCCCGACAGGACCGGGGAGTTGAAAAACTGTTTTTT. Translating it yields CASSARQDRGVEKLFF.

The chain employs TRBV5-1 and TRBJ2-2; 9 positions agree with TRBD2. Germline V lookup: CDR1 SGHRS, CDR2 YFSETQ. V shed 5 bases, J shed 5 bases, and the junction held 4 bases outside the gene matches. The CDR3 sequence is 14 residues long. The CDR3 nucleotides read TGCGCCAGCAGGGAAGCGGGAGGTACCGGGGAGCTGTTTTTT. Its translation is CASREAGGTGELFF.

The J gene is TRBJ1-2, the V gene TRBV27, with D possibly matching TRBD1 (6 bases). Germline V gene lookup returns CDR1 MNHEY and CDR2 SMNVEV (reference sequence). CDR3 size: 15 residues. The V end lost 5 bases, the J end lost 4 bases, and 17 bases lay between the germline ends. CDR3 bases: TGTGCCAGCAGTCCCGGACAGCCACTTACCTATGGCTACACCTTC. It is translated as CASSPGQPLTYGYTF.

This rearrangement joins TRBV19 to TRBJ1-2; 8 nucleotides match TRBD1. V shed 6 bases, J shed 4 bases, and the junction held 4 bases outside the gene matches. The CDR3 is 13 residues long. The germline V gene has CDR1 LNHDA and CDR2 SQIVND (reference sequence). The DNA of the CDR3 is TGTGCCAGTAGCGAGACAGGGGTCTATGGCTACACCTTC. Translated, it gives CASSETGVYGYTF.

This clone showed up just once. The chain has TRBV6-6 and TRBJ1-1, with a possible D match to TRBD1 (6 bases). CDR1 and CDR2 from the germline V gene are MNHNY and SVGAGI (reference sequence). The V and J ends lost 7 bases and 2 bases respectively, with 14 bases between them. The CDR3 sequence is 14 residues long. Here the CDR3 reads CASTLAGANTEAFF. CDR3 sequence (DNA): TGTGCCAGCACCCTCGCGGGGGCAAACACTGAAGCTTTCTTT.

This clone was observed a handful of times. This chain uses TRBV28 with TRBJ2-4; 8 bases line up with TRBD1. Germline V lookup: CDR1 MDHEN, CDR2 SYDVKM. Trimming took 8 bases from V and 0 from J; bases not matched to a gene: 15. This CDR3 has 18 residues. As DNA, the CDR3 is TGTGCCAGCCTCCAGGGGGCACCTTACCCACTAGCCAAAAACATTCAGTACTTC. It translates to CASLQGAPYPLAKNIQYF.

A few counts support this clone. This chain uses TRBV5-6 with TRBJ1-1, with 7 nucleotides matching TRBD1. There are 14 residues in the CDR3. In germline, CDR1 is SGHDT, CDR2 YYEEEE. The J segment lost 3 bases and the V segment lost 0 bases, leaving 2 bases of the junction unmatched. The CDR3 DNA sequence: TGTGCCAGCAGCTTGGGAACAGGGGACACTGAAGCTTTCTTT. Translation: CASSLGTGDTEAFF.

V and J are TRBV5-6 and TRBJ2-7; 8 nucleotides agree with TRBD2. Germline CDR1 SGHDT, CDR2 YYEEEE. Losses at the gene ends were 2 bases for V and 0 bases for J; bases not matched to a gene: 10. This CDR3 comprises 17 residues. CDR3 amino acids: CASSFTFSGTNSYEQYF. The CDR3 DNA reads as TGTGCCAGCAGCTTCACCTTTAGCGGGACGAACTCCTACGAGCAGTACTTC. The whole variable domain, remainder taken from reference TRBV5-6 and TRBJ2-7, is DAGVTQSPTHLIKTRGQQVTLRCSPKSGHDTVSWYQQALGQGPQFIFQYYEEEERQRGNFPDRFSGHQFPNYSSELNVNALLLGDSALYLCASSFTFSGTNSYEQYFGPGTRLTVT.

The gene calls are TRBV5-1 and TRBJ2-5, with a weak D call TRBD2 (6 bases). Trimming cost V 2 bases and J 5 bases, with 16 bases left between them. CDR1 and CDR2 from the germline V gene are SGHRS and YFSETQ. This CDR3 region has 15 residues. The CDR3 bases are TGCGCCAGCAGCTTACTCGGAGGGAAAGGGGAGACCCAGTACTTC. Translation: CASSLLGGKGETQYF.

This chain uses TRBV27 with TRBJ1-4; no firm D call. The germline V and J ends were trimmed by 3 bases and 7 bases, with 18 bases remaining between them. The CDR3 is 16 amino acids. Germline V lookup: CDR1 MNHEY, CDR2 SMNVEV (reference sequence). The CDR3 bases are TGTGCCAGCAGTTTTCGGTCGGGTTTACTTACTGAAAAACTGTTTTTT. This codes for CASSFRSGLLTEKLFF. The full variable domain, its missing parts supplied by reference TRBV27 and TRBJ1-4, is EAQVTQNPRYLITVTGKKLTVTCSQNMNHEYMSWYRQDPGLGLRQIYYSMNVEVTDKGDVPEGYKVSRKEKRNFPLILESPSPNQTSLYFCASSFRSGLLTEKLFFGSGTQLSVL.

This chain uses TRBV7-9 with TRBJ2-1; weak D call: TRBD2 (6 bases). The germline V gene has CDR1 SEHNR and CDR2 FQNEAQ (reference sequence). The CDR3 has 14 amino acids. Trimming took off 1 base at V and 6 bases at J, with 10 bases between the two ends. This CDR3 reads CASSLGGDLNEQFF. The CDR3 DNA follows: TGTGCCAGCAGCTTAGGCGGGGACCTCAATGAGCAGTTCTTC.

The gene calls are TRBV5-1 and TRBJ2-1, with 8 positions matching TRBD2. The germline V gene has CDR1 SGHRS and CDR2 YFSETQ. The CDR3 is 13 amino acids. Unmatched junction bases numbered 2, after V lost 4 bases and J lost 5 bases. The CDR3 is CASSIAGNNEQFF. The CDR3, as DNA: TGCGCCAGCAGCATAGCGGGGAACAATGAGCAGTTCTTC.

The rearrangement uses TRBV7-9 and TRBJ2-7, with 8 bases aligning to TRBD1. Germline V lookup: CDR1 SEHNR, CDR2 FQNEAQ (reference sequence). V gave up 5 bases and J gave up 7 bases; unmatched junction bases: 10. The CDR3 has 14 residues. The CDR3 spells CASSEDREYREQYF. The CDR3 coding sequence is TGTGCCAGCAGCGAGGACAGGGAATACCGGGAGCAGTACTTC.

The chain joins TRBV6-5 to TRBJ2-7; 9 bases are shared with TRBD1. This CDR3 comprises 15 residues. The trim removed 0 bases at V and 2 bases at J, leaving 2 bases unmatched. Germline V gene sequence: CDR1 MNHEY, CDR2 SVGAGI. CDR3 sequence (DNA): TGTGCCAGCAGTTACTCCCGGGACAGGGCCTACGAGCAGTACTTC. It yields the protein CASSYSRDRAYEQYF.

The chain couples TRBV7-2 to TRBJ2-2; D remains unclear. Per the germline V gene, CDR1 is SGHTA and CDR2 is FQGNSA. The CDR3 consists of 11 residues. Between the trimmed V and J ends, which lost 5 bases and 8 bases, there was a span of 6 bases. Here the CDR3 reads CASSPQGELFF. In DNA form, the CDR3 reads TGTGCCAGCAGCCCCCAGGGGGAGCTGTTTTTT.

The chain joins TRBV19 to TRBJ2-3; TRBD2 might be the D (6 bases). CDR1 LNHDA and CDR2 SQIVND come from the germline V gene (reference sequence). V was trimmed by 6 bases and J by 1 base, leaving 8 bases between them. There are 13 residues in the CDR3. CDR3 in amino acids: CASSWGGTDTQYF. The CDR3 bases are TGTGCCAGTAGCTGGGGGGGCACAGATACGCAGTATTTT.

This rearrangement joins TRBV29-1 to TRBJ1-1, with 9 bases matching TRBD1. Germline loops: CDR1 SQVTM, CDR2 ANQGSEA. This CDR3 region has 14 residues. V lost 4 bases, J lost 4 bases, and 7 bases stayed unmatched. The CDR3 DNA sequence: TGCAGCGTTGGCGGGACAGGGTTCGTCACTGAAGCTTTCTTT. Its protein is CSVGGTGFVTEAFF.

V is TRBV5-4 and J is TRBJ2-7; perhaps TRBD1 as D (6 bases). Germline CDR1 is SGHNT and CDR2 is YYREEE (reference sequence). This CDR3 is built from 14 residues. V shed 0 bases and J shed 0 bases, with 7 bases lying between them. Here the CDR3 reads CASSLDRDSYEQYF. CDR3 bases: TGTGCCAGCAGCTTGGACAGGGACTCCTACGAGCAGTACTTC.

This sequence joins TRBV16 and TRBJ2-7; 15 bases agree with TRBD2. V trimming: 4 bases; J trimming: 2 bases; junction bases outside the gene matches: 9. The CDR3 runs 18 residues. Germline assignment: CDR1 KGHSY and CDR2 FQNENV. The DNA of the CDR3 is TGTGCCAGCAGCCCAAAGGGACTAGCGGGAGGCTTACCCTACGAGCAGTACTTC. Translating it yields CASSPKGLAGGLPYEQYF.

The chain joins TRBV19 to TRBJ1-1, with D unresolved. This CDR3 has 13 amino acids. Trimming removed 3 bases from V and 5 bases from J, with 10 bases in between. Looked up from germline, CDR1 is LNHDA and CDR2 is SQIVND (reference sequence). The CDR3 spells CASSIRALTEAFF. As DNA, the CDR3 is TGTGCCAGTAGTATTAGAGCCCTAACTGAAGCTTTCTTT.

The rearrangement uses TRBV19 and TRBJ2-1, with 7 bases identical to TRBD2. The length of the CDR3 is 15 residues. J gave up 8 bases and V 3 bases, and 10 bases lay outside the gene matches. Per germline, CDR1 LNHDA and CDR2 SQIVND (reference sequence). CDR3 region: CASSMFREALHEQFF. CDR3 coding DNA: TGTGCCAGTAGTATGTTCCGGGAGGCGTTGCATGAGCAGTTCTTC.

The J gene is TRBJ2-7, the V gene TRBV19; perhaps TRBD1 as D (6 bases). Trimming removed 5 bases from V and 5 bases from J, with 13 bases in between. CDR1 is LNHDA, CDR2 SQIVND, per germline (reference sequence). This CDR3 has 13 amino acids. This chain's CDR3 is CASSYLTGHEQYF. DNA of the CDR3: TGTGCCAGTAGTTACCTGACAGGCCACGAGCAGTACTTC.

The chain carries TRBV4-1 and TRBJ2-2; 10 nucleotides align to TRBD1. Germline-derived CDR1 and CDR2 are MGHRA and YSYEKL. Trimming took 4 bases from V and 3 from J; bases not matched to a gene: 5. The CDR3 is made up of 16 amino acids. CDR3 protein: CASSLGTGVDTGELFF. The DNA of the CDR3 is TGCGCCAGCAGCCTAGGGACAGGGGTGGACACCGGGGAGCTGTTTTTT.

The genes are TRBV5-1 and TRBJ2-1, with 16 bases that match TRBD2. The germline V gene encodes CDR1 SGHRS and CDR2 YFSETQ. Unmatched junction bases numbered 3, after V lost 4 bases and J lost 8 bases. The CDR3 contains 15 residues. The CDR3 region has the DNA TGCGCCAGCAGCCTCGGGACTAGCGGGAGGGATGAGCAGTTCTTC. As protein: CASSLGTSGRDEQFF.

The chain has TRBV19 and TRBJ1-1, with D unresolved. Germline values: CDR1 LNHDA, CDR2 SQIVND (reference sequence). V lost 3 bases to trimming and J lost 4 bases, with 12 bases between them. The CDR3 totals 14 residues. The CDR3 region is CASSIDTRATEAFF. In nucleotides, the CDR3 is TGTGCCAGTAGTATCGACACGAGGGCCACTGAAGCTTTCTTT. Full variable domain (outside the CDR3, taken from reference TRBV19 and TRBJ1-1): DGGITQSPKYLFRKEGQNVTLSCEQNLNHDAMYWYRQDPGQGLRLIYYSQIVNDFQKGDIAEGYSVSREKKESFPLTVTSAQKNPTAFYLCASSIDTRATEAFFGQGTRLTVV.

J is TRBJ1-3 and V is TRBV28; tentative D call: TRBD1 (5 bases). V gave up 6 bases and J gave up 4 bases, with 13 bases separating them. This CDR3 contains 14 residues. Germline CDR1 and CDR2: MDHEN and SYDVKM. The chain's CDR3 is CASRGGVGGNTIYF. Written as DNA, the CDR3 is TGTGCCAGCAGGGGGGGGGTCGGAGGAAACACCATATATTTT.

This clone appeared a single time. The CDR3 sequence: CASSQGASGGYTF. The CDR3 DNA reads as TGTGCCAGCTCGCAGGGGGCGTCTGGTGGCTACACCTTC. The chain has TRBV2 and TRBJ1-2, with 8 bases lining up with TRBD1. Per the germline V gene, CDR1 is SNHLY and CDR2 is FYNNEI. V trimming: 8 bases; J trimming: 7 bases; junction bases outside the gene matches: 9. The CDR3 consists of 13 residues.